These 2 T cell receptor beta chains originate from one sample sequenced in a study of CD4 and CD8 cells across lung adenocarcinoma regions. In TCRdb, the PCR reads were re-called with MiXCR into one record per CDR3 protein. In the table there are over 15,000 distinct CDR3 sequences, 45% to 60% of which are singletons. The sequenced sample consisted of CD8+ T cells from the center of a lung tumor. These receptor sequences come from a female donor with lung adenocarcinoma. The CD4 and CD8 labels of this study may be unreliable.

The rearrangement links TRBV10-1 to TRBJ2-4; D is possibly TRBD1 or TRBD2 (5 bases each). Trimming cost V 6 bases and J 12 bases, with 21 bases left between them. In germline, CDR1 is WNHNN, CDR2 SYGVQD (reference sequence). The CDR3 sequence is 14 residues long. CDR3 in DNA: TGCGCCAGCAGGGGGCTGCGAGCGGAAAATACTCAGTACTTC. Its translation is CASRGLRAENTQYF.

The chain links TRBV6-5 to TRBJ2-4, with 9 bases identical to TRBD2. The CDR3 spans 15 residues. Germline V gene sequence: CDR1 MNHEY, CDR2 SVGAGI. The V and J ends lost 1 base and 8 bases, in that order; junction bases with no gene match: 6. The DNA for the CDR3 is TGTGCCAGCAGTTACTGCAGCGGGAGGTTCTACATTCAGTACTTC. Amino acids: CASSYCSGRFYIQYF.